The sequence of this TCR beta chain was determined in a study of T cells after yellow fever vaccination. Study-level background: Fractions with few cells were prepared using SMART-Seq v4 Ultra Low Input.

Study findings and constraints: Booster samples showed a return of most primary-vaccination clones (around 96% CD4, 80% to 90% CD8). Some clonotypes, a small share, were shared between CD4 and CD8 compartments.

Template switching by 5'RACE produced TCR cDNA, adding a universal primer site and UMIs. Via MiXCR, TCRdb re-called the 5' RACE reads, giving one row per CDR3 protein. Of under 550,000 distinct CDR3 sequences in the sample, roughly a fifth were seen once. In this sample, this clonotype turned up a few times. Antigen: not known. The junction had 7 bases not matched to a gene; V was cut back by 0 bases and J by 10 bases. There are 15 residues in the CDR3. CDR1 SGHKS and CDR2 YYEKEE come from the germline V gene (reference sequence). The rearrangement joins TRBV5-5 to TRBJ1-6, with 7 bases fitting TRBD1. This specimen was PBMCs, taken roughly 23 days after the first yellow fever vaccination. The clonotype originates from a man aged 18 to 30 who received the YFV17D yellow fever vaccine. CDR3 residues: CASSLAPGGESPLHF. In nucleotides, the CDR3 is TGTGCCAGCAGCTTGGCCCCAGGGGGAGAATCACCCCTCCACTTT.